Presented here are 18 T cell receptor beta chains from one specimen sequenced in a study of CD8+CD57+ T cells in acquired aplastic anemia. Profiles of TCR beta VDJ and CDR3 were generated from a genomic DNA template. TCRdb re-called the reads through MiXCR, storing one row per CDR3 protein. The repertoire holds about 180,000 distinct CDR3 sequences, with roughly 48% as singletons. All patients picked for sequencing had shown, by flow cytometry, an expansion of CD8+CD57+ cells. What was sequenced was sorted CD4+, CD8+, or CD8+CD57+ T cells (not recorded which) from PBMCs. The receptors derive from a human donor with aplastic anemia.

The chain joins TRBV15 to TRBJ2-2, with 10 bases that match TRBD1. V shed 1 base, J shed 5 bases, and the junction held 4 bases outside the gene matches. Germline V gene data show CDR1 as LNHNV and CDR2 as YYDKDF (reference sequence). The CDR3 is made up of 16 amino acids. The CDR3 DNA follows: TGTGCCACCAGCAGAGGCAGACAGGGGGCGACCGGGGAGCTGTTTTTT. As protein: CATSRGRQGATGELFF.

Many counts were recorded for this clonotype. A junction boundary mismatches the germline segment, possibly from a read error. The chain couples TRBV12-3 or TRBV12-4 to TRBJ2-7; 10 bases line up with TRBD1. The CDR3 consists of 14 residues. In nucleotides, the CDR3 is TGTGCCAGCAGTAAGACCGGGACAGGGGTCAGGACAGACTTC. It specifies CASSKTGTGVRTDF.

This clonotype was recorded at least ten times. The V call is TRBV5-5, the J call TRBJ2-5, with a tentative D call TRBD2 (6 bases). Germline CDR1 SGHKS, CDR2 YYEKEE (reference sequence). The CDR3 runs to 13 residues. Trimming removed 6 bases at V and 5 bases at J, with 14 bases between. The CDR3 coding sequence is TGTGCCAGCAAAGAGACTAGTGCGGAGACCCAGTACTTC. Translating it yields CASKETSAETQYF. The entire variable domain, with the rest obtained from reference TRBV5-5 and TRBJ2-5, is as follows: DAGVTQSPTHLIKTRGQQVTLRCSPISGHKSVSWYQQVLGQGPQFIFQYYEKEERGRGNFPDRFSARQFPNYSSELNVNALLLGDSALYLCASKETSAETQYFGPGTRLLVL.

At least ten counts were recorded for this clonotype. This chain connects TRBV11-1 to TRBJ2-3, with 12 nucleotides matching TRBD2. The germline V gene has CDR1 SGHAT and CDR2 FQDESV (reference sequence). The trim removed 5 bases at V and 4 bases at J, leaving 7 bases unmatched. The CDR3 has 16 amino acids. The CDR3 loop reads CASSPRTSGVADTQYF. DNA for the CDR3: TGTGCCAGCAGCCCTCGGACTAGCGGGGTCGCAGATACGCAGTATTTT.

CDR3 protein: CASSQEGRGGAGSNQPQHF. CDR3 nucleotide sequence: TGTGCCAGCAGCCAAGAGGGCAGGGGAGGGGCGGGAAGCAATCAGCCCCAGCATTTT. The chain uses TRBV3-1 and TRBJ1-5; D perhaps matches TRBD1 (6 bases). This CDR3 region has 19 residues. Germline CDR1 is LGHDT and CDR2 is YNNKEL (reference sequence). V was cut by 0 bases and J by 1 base, with 19 bases left in between. Variable domain in full (rest from reference TRBV3-1 and TRBJ1-5): DTAVSQTPKYLVTQMGNDKSIKCEQNLGHDTMYWYKQDSKKFLKIMFSYNNKELIINETVPNRFSPKSPDKAHLNLHINSLELGDSAVYFCASSQEGRGGAGSNQPQHFGDGTRLSIL.

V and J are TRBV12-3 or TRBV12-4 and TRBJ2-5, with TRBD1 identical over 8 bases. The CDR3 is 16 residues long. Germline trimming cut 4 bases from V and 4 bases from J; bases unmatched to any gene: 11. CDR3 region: CASSSHRTGRTETQYF. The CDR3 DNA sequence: TGTGCCAGCAGTTCCCATCGGACAGGGAGGACAGAGACCCAGTACTTC.

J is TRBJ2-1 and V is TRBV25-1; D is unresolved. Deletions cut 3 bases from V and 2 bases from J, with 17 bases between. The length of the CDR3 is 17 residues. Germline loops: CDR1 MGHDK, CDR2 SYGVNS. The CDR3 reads CASSEGADPIPYNEQFF. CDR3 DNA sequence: TGTGCCAGCAGTGAGGGTGCGGACCCCATCCCCTACAATGAGCAGTTCTTC.

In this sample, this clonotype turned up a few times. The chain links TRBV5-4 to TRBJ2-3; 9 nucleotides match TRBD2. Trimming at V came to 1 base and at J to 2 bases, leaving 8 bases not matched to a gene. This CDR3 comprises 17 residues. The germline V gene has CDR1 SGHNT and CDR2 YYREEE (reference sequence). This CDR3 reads CASSLYGGGALTDTQYF. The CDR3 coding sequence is TGTGCCAGCAGCTTGTATGGCGGGGGGGCCCTCACAGATACGCAGTATTTT.

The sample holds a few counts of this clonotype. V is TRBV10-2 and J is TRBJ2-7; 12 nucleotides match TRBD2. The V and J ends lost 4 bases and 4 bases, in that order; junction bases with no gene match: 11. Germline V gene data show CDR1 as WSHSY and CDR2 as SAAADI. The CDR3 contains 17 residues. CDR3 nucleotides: TGCGCCAGCAGTGCCGGACTAGCGGGATCTTGGGGATACGAGCAGTACTTC. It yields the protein CASSAGLAGSWGYEQYF.

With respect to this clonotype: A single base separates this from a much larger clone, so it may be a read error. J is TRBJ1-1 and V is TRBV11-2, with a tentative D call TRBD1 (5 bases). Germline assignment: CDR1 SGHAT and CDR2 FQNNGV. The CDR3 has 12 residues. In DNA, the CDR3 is TGTGCCGGCAGCCGACCCGGGGGAGAAGCTTTCTTT. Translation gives CAGSRPGGEAFF.

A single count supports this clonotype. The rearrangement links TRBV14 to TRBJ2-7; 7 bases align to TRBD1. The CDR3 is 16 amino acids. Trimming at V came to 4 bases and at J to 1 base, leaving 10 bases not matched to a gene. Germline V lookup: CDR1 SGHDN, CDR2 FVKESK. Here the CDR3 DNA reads TGTGCCAGCAGCCCCCTCTCCCCGGGACAGTCCTACGAGCAGTACTTC. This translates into CASSPLSPGQSYEQYF. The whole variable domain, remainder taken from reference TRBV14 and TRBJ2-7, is EAGVTQFPSHSVIEKGQTVTLRCDPISGHDNLYWYRRVMGKEIKFLLHFVKESKQDESGMPNNRFLAERTGGTYSTLKVQPAELEDSGVYFCASSPLSPGQSYEQYFGPGTRLTVT.

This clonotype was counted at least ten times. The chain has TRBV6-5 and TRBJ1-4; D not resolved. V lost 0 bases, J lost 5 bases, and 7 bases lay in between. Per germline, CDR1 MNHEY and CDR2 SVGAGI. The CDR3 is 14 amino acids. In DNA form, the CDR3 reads TGTGCCAGCAGTTACTCCGACAAGAATGAAAAACTGTTTTTT. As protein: CASSYSDKNEKLFF.

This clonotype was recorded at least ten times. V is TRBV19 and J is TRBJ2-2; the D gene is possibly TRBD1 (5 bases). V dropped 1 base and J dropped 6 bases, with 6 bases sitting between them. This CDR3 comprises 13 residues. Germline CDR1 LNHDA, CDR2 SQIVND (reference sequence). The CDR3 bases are TGTGCCAGTAGTATAGCAGGGCCCGGGGAGCTGTTTTTT. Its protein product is CASSIAGPGELFF.

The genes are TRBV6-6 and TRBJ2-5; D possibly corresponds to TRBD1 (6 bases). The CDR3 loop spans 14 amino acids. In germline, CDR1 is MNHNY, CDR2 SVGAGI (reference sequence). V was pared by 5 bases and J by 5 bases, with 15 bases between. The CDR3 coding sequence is TGTGCCAGCAGTAGGGGGTACAGATCGGAGACCCAGTACTTC. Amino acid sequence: CASSRGYRSETQYF.

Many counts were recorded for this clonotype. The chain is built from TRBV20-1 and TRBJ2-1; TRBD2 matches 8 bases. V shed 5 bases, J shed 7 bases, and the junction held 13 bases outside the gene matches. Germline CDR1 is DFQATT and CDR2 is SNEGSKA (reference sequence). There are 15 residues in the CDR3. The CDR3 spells CSAPQGSGGVNEQFF. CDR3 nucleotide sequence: TGCAGTGCTCCCCAAGGGTCCGGGGGGGTTAATGAGCAGTTCTTC.

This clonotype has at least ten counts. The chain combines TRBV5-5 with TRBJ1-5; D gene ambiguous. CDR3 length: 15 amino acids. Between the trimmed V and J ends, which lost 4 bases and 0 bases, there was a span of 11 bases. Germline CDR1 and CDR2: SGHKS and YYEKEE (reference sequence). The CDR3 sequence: CASSLLGDSNQPQHF. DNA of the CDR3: TGTGCCAGCAGCCTGCTTGGGGATAGCAATCAGCCCCAGCATTTT.

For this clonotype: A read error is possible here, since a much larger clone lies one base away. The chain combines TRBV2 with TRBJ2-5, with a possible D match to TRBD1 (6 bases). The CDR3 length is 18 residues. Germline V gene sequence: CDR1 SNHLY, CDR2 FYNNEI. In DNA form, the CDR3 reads TGTGCCAGCAGTGATGTGGGGGCAACCTATTCGTACCAAGAGACCCAGCACTTC. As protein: CASSDVGATYSYQETQHF.

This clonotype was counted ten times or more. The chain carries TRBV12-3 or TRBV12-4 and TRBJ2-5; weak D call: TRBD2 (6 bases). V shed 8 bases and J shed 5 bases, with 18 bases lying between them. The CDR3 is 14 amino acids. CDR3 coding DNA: TGTGCCAGCGCCCGTGGAGGGGCAGGGGAGACCCAGTACTTC. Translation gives CASARGGAGETQYF.